The present T cell receptor (beta chain) was sequenced within a study of OX40 agonist ivuxolimab in advanced cancers. Across the study: Patient treatment consisted of intravenous ivuxolimab administration every 2 weeks at 0.01 to 10 mg/kg. Averaging roughly 60 years in age, with a range of 23 to 79, the cohort was about 85% male.

Clones were read by immunoSEQ multiplex PCR, and TCRdb kept only the in-frame ones, dropping some. The sample yields about 67,000 clones, around 87% seen once. The V gene end was trimmed by 0 bases and the J gene end by 7 bases; junction bases not matched to a gene: 2. The germline V gene encodes CDR1 SGHNT and CDR2 YYREEE (reference sequence). The CDR3 has 15 amino acids. General study results and limits: Blood T cells, both CD4+ and CD8+, expanded clonally by week 6 at 0.1 to 3.0 mg/kg.

A word on this clone: Its specificity is not known.

V gene TRBV5-4 combines with J gene TRBJ2-1; 12 bases align to TRBD2. This clonotype originated in an adult with an advanced solid tumor such as melanoma, head and neck, liver or kidney cancer. Sequenced material: CD4+ or CD8+ T cells sorted from blood, taken in a trial of the OX40 agonist ivuxolimab. This chain's CDR3 is CASSLGTSGKNEQFF. CDR3 DNA sequence: TGTGCCAGCAGCTTGGGGACTAGCGGGAAGAATGAGCAGTTCTTC.